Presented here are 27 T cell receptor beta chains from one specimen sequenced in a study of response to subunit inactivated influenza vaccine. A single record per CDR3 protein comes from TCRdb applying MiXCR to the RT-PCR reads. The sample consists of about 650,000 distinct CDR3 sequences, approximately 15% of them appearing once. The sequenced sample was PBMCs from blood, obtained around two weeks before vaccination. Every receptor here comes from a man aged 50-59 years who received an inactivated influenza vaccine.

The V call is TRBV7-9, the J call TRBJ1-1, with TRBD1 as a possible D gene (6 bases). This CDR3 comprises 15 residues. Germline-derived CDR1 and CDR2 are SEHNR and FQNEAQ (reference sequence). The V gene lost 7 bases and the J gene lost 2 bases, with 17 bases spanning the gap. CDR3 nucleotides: TGTGCCAGCATCCTTGACCCGACAGGAAACACTGAAGCTTTCTTT. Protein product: CASILDPTGNTEAFF.

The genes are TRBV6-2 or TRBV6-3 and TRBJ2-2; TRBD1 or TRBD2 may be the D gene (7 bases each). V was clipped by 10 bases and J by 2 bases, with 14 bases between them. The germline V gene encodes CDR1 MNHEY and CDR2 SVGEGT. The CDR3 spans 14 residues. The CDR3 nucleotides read TGTGCCACCTACAGGGGACTAAACACCGGGGAGCTGTTTTTT. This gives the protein CATYRGLNTGELFF.

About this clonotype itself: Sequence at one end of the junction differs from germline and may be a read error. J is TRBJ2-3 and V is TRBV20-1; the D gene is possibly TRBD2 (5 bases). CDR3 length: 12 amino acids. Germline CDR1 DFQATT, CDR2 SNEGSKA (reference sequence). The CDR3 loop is CSARAAADTQCF. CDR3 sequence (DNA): TGCAGTGCTAGAGCAGCGGCAGATACGCAGTGTTTT.

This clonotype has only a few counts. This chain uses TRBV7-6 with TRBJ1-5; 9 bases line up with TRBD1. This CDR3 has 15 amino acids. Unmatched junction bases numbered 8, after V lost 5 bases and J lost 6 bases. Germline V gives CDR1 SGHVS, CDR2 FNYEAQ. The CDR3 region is CASSPGTGRSQPQHF. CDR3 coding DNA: TGTGCCAGCAGCCCGGGGACAGGGCGGAGTCAGCCCCAGCATTTT.

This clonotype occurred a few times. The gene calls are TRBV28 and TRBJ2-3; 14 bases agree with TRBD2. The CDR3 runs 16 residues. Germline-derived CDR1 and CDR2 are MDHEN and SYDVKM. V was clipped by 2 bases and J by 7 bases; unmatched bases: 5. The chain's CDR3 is CASSLDRTSGRNTQYF. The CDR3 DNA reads TGTGCCAGCAGTTTAGATAGGACTAGCGGGAGGAATACGCAGTATTTT.

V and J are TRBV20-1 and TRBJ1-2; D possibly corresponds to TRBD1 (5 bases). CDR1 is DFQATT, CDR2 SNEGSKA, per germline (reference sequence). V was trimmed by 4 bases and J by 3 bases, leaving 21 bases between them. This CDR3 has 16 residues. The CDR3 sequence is CSAIPPARAVDYGYTF. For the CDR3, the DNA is TGCAGTGCTATACCCCCCGCCAGGGCTGTGGACTATGGCTACACCTTC.

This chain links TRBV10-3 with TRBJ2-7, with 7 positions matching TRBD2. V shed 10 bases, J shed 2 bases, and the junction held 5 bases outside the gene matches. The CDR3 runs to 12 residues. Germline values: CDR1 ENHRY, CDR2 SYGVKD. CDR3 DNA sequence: TGTGCCACCTCCGCGGGGGCCTACGAGCAGTACTTC. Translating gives CATSAGAYEQYF.

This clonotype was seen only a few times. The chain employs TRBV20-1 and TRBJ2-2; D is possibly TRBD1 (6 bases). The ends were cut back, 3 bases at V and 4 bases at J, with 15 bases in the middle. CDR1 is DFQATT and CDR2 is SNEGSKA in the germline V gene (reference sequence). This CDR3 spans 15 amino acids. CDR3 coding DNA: TGCAGTGCTAGGGCCCGGACAGTGGCCACCGGGGAGCTGTTTTTT. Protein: CSARARTVATGELFF.

The CDR3 loop reads CASSGGPFYEQYF. CDR3 nucleotides: TGTGCCAGTAGCGGGGGACCTTTTTACGAGCAGTACTTC. J is TRBJ2-7 and V is TRBV19; TRBD2 is a possible D gene (6 bases). The V end was cut by 6 bases, the J end by 4 bases, with 13 bases between. The germline V gene has CDR1 LNHDA and CDR2 SQIVND (reference sequence). The CDR3 contains 13 residues.

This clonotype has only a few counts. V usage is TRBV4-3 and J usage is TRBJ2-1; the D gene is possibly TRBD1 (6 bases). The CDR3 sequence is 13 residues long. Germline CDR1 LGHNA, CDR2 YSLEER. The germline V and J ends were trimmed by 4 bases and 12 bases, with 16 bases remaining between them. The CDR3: CASSRGQYSGQFF. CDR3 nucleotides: TGCGCCAGCAGCCGAGGACAGTACTCGGGGCAGTTCTTC.

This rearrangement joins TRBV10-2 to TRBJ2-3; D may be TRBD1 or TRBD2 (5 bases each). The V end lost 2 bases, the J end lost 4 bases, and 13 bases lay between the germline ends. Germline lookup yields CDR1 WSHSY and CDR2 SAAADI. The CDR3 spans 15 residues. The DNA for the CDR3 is TGCGCCAGCAGTGAGGTGGGGGTGCGGGCAGATACGCAGTATTTT. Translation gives CASSEVGVRADTQYF.

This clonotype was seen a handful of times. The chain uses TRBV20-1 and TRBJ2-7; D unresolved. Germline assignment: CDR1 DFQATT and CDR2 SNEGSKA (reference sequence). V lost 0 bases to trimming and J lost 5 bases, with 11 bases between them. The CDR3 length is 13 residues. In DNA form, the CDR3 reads TGCAGTGCTAGAGATCGGCGCGGTCACGAGCAGTACTTC. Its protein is CSARDRRGHEQYF.

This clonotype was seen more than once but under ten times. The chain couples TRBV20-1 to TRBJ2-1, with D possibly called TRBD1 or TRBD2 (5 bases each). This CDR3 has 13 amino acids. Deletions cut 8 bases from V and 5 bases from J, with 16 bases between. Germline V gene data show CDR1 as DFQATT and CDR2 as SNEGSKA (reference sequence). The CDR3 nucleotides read TGCAGTTCCCCGCGGCCGGGGCACAATGAGCAGTTCTTC. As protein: CSSPRPGHNEQFF.

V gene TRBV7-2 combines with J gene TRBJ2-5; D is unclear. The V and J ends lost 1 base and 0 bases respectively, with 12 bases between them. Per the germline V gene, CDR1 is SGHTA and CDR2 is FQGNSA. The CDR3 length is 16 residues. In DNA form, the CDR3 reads TGTGCCAGCAGCTTAGGTCGACCCCAAAACCAAGAGACCCAGTACTTC. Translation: CASSLGRPQNQETQYF.

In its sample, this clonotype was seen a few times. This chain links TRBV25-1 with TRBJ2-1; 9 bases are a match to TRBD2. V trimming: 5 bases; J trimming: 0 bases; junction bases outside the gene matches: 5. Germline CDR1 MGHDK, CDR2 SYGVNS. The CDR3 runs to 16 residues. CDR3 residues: CASSPPGLASYNEQFF. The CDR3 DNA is TGTGCCAGCAGTCCCCCGGGACTAGCCTCCTACAATGAGCAGTTCTTC.

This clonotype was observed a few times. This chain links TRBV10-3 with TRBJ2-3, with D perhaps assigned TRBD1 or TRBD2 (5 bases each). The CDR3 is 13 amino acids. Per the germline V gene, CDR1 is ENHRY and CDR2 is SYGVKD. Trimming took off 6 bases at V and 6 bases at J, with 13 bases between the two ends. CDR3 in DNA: TGTGCCATCAGGAATGGGGGTCTGGATACGCAGTATTTT. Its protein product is CAIRNGGLDTQYF.

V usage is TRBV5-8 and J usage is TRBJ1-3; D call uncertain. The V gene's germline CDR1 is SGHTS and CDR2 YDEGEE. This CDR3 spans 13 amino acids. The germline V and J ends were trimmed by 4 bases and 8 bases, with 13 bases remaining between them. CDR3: CASSLIGQDTIYF. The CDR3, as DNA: TGTGCCAGCAGCCTGATAGGCCAGGACACCATATATTTT.

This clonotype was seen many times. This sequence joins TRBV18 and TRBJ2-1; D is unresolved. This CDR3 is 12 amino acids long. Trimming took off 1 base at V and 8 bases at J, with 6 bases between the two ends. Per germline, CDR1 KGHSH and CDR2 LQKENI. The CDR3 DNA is TGTGCCAGCTCACCACGAATGCATGAGCAGTTCTTC. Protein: CASSPRMHEQFF. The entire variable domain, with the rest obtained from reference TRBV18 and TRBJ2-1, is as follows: NAGVMQNPRHLVRRRGQEARLRCSPMKGHSHVYWYRQLPEEGLKFMVYLQKENIIDESGMPKERFSAEFPKEGPSILRIQQVVRGDSAAYFCASSPRMHEQFFGPGTRLTVL.

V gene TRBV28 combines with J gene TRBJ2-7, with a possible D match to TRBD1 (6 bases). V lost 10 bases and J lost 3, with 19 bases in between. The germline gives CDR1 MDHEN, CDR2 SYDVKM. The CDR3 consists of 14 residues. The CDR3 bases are TGTGCCACTCGCAGACCCTTCAGGGGCTACGAGCAGTACTTC. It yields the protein CATRRPFRGYEQYF.

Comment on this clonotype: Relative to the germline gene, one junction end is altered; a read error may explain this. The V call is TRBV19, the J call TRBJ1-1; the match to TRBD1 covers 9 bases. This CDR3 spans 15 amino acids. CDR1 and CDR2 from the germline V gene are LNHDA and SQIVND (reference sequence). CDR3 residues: CASSQAGTGNTGAFF. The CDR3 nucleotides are TGTGCCAGTAGTCAAGCCGGGACAGGGAACACTGGAGCTTTCTTT.

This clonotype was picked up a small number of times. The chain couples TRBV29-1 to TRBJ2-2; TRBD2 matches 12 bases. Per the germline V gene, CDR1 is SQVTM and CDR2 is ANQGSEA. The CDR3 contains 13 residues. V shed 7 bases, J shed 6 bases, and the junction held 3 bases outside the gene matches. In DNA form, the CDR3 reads TGCAGCGCCCGACTAGCGGGGGCCGGGGAGCTGTTTTTT. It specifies CSARLAGAGELFF.

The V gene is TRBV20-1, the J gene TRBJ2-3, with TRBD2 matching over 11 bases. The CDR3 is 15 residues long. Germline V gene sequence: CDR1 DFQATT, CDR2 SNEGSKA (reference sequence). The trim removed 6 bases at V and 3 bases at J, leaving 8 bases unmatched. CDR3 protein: CSAQTASGGTDTQYF. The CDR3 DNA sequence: TGCAGTGCACAGACGGCTAGCGGGGGGACAGATACGCAGTATTTT.

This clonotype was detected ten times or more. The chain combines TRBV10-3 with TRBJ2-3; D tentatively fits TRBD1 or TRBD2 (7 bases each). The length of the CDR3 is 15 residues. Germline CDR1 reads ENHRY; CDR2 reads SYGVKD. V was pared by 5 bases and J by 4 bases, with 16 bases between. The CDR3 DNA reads TGTGCCATCAGTCCGACAGGGAGGGACGCAGATACGCAGTATTTT. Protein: CAISPTGRDADTQYF.

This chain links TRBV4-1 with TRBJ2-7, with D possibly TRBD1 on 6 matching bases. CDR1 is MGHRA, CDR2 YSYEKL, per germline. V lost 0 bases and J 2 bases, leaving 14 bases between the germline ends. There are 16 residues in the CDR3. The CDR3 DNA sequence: TGCGCCAGCAGCCAAGATTTGACAGGAAAAGCCTACGAGCAGTACTTC. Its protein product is CASSQDLTGKAYEQYF.

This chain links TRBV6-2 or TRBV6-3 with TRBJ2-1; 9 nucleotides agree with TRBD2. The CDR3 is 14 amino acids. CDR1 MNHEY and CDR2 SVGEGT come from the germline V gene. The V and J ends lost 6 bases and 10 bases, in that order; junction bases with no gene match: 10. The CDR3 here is CASRDLAGVREQFF. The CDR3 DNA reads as TGTGCCAGCAGGGACTTAGCGGGAGTCAGGGAGCAGTTCTTC.

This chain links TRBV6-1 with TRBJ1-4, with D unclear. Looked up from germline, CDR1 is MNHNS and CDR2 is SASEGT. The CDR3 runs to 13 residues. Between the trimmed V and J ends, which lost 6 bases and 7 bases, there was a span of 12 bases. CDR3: CASRVRSGEKLFF. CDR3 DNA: TGTGCCAGCAGGGTCAGGTCGGGTGAAAAACTGTTTTTT.

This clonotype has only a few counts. The CDR3 spells CASSQTGLAPQETQYF. In DNA, the CDR3 is TGTGCCAGCAGCCAGACGGGACTAGCCCCACAAGAGACCCAGTACTTC. The chain combines TRBV3-1 with TRBJ2-5, with 9 positions matching TRBD2. The germline CDR1 and CDR2 sequences are LGHDT and YNNKEL (reference sequence). The CDR3 is made up of 16 amino acids. Trimming took 3 bases from V and 2 from J; bases not matched to a gene: 7.